The next 8 T cell receptor beta chains were all read from a single sample in a study of follicular helper T cells after annual influenza vaccination. Generated by immunoSEQ multiplex PCR, the TCRdb table keeps only in-frame clones and is missing some. The top ten hold 0.45% to 0.5% of the sample, which has fewer than 9,500 clones, around nine tenths seen once. Noted time point: 2015-2016 season, pre-vaccination. Sequenced material: CXCR5+ CD38- circulating T follicular helper cells from blood, taken on the day of influenza vaccination. As for subset: circulating Tfh, non-naive CD4+CXCR5+PD-1+ (ICOS+CD38+ or ICOS-CD38-). Receptors were obtained from an adult who received the influenza vaccine.

The chain joins TRBV9 to TRBJ2-3; 7 bases are shared with TRBD1. Trimming at V came to 1 base and at J to 6 bases, leaving 17 bases not matched to a gene. Per the germline V gene, CDR1 is SGDLS and CDR2 is YYNGEE. The CDR3 sequence is 18 residues long. CDR3 nucleotide sequence: TGTGCCAGCAGCGTAAAGTCAACACACAGGGGACCAACCGATACGCAGTATTTT. Its translation is CASSVKSTHRGPTDTQYF.

The CDR3 sequence: CASSQVMADTQYF. The CDR3 bases are TGCGCCAGCAGCCAAGTCATGGCAGATACGCAGTATTTT. The chain links TRBV4-3 to TRBJ2-3; D is ambiguous. Trimming removed 1 base at V and 4 bases at J, with 6 bases between. This CDR3 comprises 13 residues. Germline CDR1 and CDR2: LGHNA and YSLEER.

The chain uses TRBV7-6 and TRBJ2-7; TRBD1 agrees at 7 bases. The CDR3 contains 17 residues. Germline V gene lookup returns CDR1 SGHVS and CDR2 FNYEAQ. J was trimmed by 4 bases and V by 5 bases; bases with no gene match: 17. In DNA, the CDR3 is TGTGCCAGCAGCCTGACAAGCCCGGGACAGTCCACTTACGAGCAGTACTTC. It encodes CASSLTSPGQSTYEQYF. The whole variable domain, remainder taken from reference TRBV7-6 and TRBJ2-7, is GAGVSQSPRYKVTKRGQDVALRCDPISGHVSLYWYRQALGQGPEFLTYFNYEAQQDKSGLPNDRFSAERPEGSISTLTIQRTEQRDSAMYRCASSLTSPGQSTYEQYFGPGTRLTVT.

The chain combines TRBV5-1 with TRBJ1-2; TRBD1 matches at 11 bases. The germline gives CDR1 SGHRS, CDR2 YFSETQ. The CDR3 is 14 residues long. The V gene end was trimmed by 6 bases and the J gene end by 7 bases; junction bases not matched to a gene: 8. The CDR3 nucleotides read TGCGCCAGCAACCTAGGACAGGGGGCCATTGGCTACACCTTC. Amino acid sequence: CASNLGQGAIGYTF. The full variable domain, with the rest looked up from reference TRBV5-1 and TRBJ1-2, is KAGVTQTPRYLIKTRGQQVTLSCSPISGHRSVSWYQQTPGQGLQFLFEYFSETQRNKGNFPGRFSGRQFSNSRSEMNVSTLELGDSALYLCASNLGQGAIGYTFGSGTRLTVV.

This sequence joins TRBV30 and TRBJ1-2; D is undetermined. Germline loops: CDR1 GTSNPN, CDR2 SVGIG (reference sequence). The V gene lost 6 bases and the J gene lost 0 bases, with 8 bases spanning the gap. There are 12 residues in the CDR3. The chain's CDR3 is CACSASNYGYTF. As DNA, the CDR3 is TGTGCCTGCTCAGCGTCTAACTATGGCTACACCTTC.

V usage is TRBV9 and J usage is TRBJ1-3; tentatively, D is TRBD1 (6 bases). CDR1 is SGDLS, CDR2 YYNGEE, per germline. The CDR3 has 15 amino acids. Trimming shortened V by 3 bases and J by 14 bases, and 24 bases separated the two germline ends. The CDR3 DNA reads TGTGCCAGCAGCGGACCACAGGGTGCGACGCCGATCTTATATTTT. Amino acids: CASSGPQGATPILYF.

This chain connects TRBV19 to TRBJ1-2, with 9 bases identical to TRBD1. Germline V gene data show CDR1 as LNHDA and CDR2 as SQIVND (reference sequence). The CDR3 is 15 amino acids. Unmatched junction bases numbered 6, after V lost 1 base and J lost 6 bases. CDR3 protein: CASSIATGTGNGYTF. The CDR3 nucleotides read TGTGCCAGTAGTATAGCCACCGGGACAGGGAATGGCTACACCTTC.

This rearrangement joins TRBV7-2 to TRBJ1-4; 7 bases are shared with TRBD1. Germline CDR1 SGHTA, CDR2 FQGNSA. Trimming cost V 7 bases and J 0 bases; bases outside gene matches: 8. The CDR3 spans 16 residues. DNA of the CDR3: TGTGCCAGCACCCCGGGACAGTGGGCAACTAATGAAAAACTGTTTTTT. This sequence encodes CASTPGQWATNEKLFF.